This T cell receptor (beta chain) stems from a study of response to subunit inactivated influenza vaccine. General observations from the study: Each seasonal flu vaccination may recruit only limited new T cells, authors suggested.

This clonotype has a handful of counts. The target antigen is unknown. The CDR3 sequence is 14 residues long. V lost 0 bases and J lost 2; bases outside the gene matches: 0. The V gene's germline CDR1 is ENHRY and CDR2 SYGVKD. TCRdb re-called the RT-PCR reads with MiXCR, one entry per CDR3 protein. The table records 430,000 or so distinct CDR3 sequences, approximately 11% of them present only once. Sequencing used PBMCs from blood, obtained 35 to 45 days after vaccination. The chain is built from TRBV10-3 and TRBJ1-2, with 7 bases matching TRBD1. The sequence came from a man aged 45-65 years who received an inactivated influenza vaccine. CDR3 residues: CAISESTGNYGYTF. In DNA form, the CDR3 reads TGTGCCATCAGTGAGTCGACAGGGAACTATGGCTACACCTTC.